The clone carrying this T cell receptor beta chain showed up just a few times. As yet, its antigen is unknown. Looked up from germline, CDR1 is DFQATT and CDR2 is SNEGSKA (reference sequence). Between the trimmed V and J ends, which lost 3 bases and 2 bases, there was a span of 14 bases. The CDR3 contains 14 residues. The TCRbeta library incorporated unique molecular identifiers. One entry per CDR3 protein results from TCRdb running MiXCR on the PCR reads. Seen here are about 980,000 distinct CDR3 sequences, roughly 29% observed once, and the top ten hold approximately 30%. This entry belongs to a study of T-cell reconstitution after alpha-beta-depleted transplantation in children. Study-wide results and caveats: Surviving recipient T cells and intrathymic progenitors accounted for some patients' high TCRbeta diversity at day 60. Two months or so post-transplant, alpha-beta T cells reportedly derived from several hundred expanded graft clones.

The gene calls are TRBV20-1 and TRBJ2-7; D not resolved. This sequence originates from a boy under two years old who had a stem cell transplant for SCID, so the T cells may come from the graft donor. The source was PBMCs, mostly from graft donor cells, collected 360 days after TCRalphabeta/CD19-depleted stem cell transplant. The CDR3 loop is CSASIPAMAYEQYF. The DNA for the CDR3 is TGCAGTGCTAGTATCCCAGCCATGGCCTACGAGCAGTACTTC.